The 5 T cell receptor beta chains listed next were all sequenced from one sample in a study of OX40 agonist ivuxolimab in advanced cancers. Produced via immunoSEQ multiplex PCR; TCRdb's table is partial and in-frame only. The sample shows about 80,000 clones, approximately 84% of them seen only once. This sample comprised CD4+ or CD8+ T cells sorted from blood, obtained in a trial of the OX40 agonist ivuxolimab. The receptors derive from an adult with an advanced solid tumor such as melanoma, head and neck, liver or kidney cancer.

The count of this clone is one. The V gene is TRBV30, the J gene TRBJ1-4; no clear D. The CDR3 runs to 14 residues. Germline loops: CDR1 GTSNPN, CDR2 SVGIG (reference sequence). V was pared by 2 bases and J by 4 bases, with 11 bases between. The CDR3 protein is CAWSWKLSNEKLFF. DNA for the CDR3: TGTGCCTGGAGTTGGAAACTGAGTAATGAAAAACTGTTTTTT.

This CDR3 reads CASSVGGGGSNQPQHF. The CDR3 DNA sequence: TGTGCCAGCTCGGTGGGGGGGGGAGGCAGCAATCAGCCCCAGCATTTT. The V and J genes are TRBV2 and TRBJ1-5; perhaps TRBD1 as D (5 bases). CDR1 and CDR2 from the germline V gene are SNHLY and FYNNEI. CDR3 length equals 16 residues. Trimming stripped 8 bases from V and 1 base from J, with 18 bases between.

The rearrangement joins TRBV30 to TRBJ1-1; D is possibly TRBD1 (5 bases). From germline, CDR1 is GTSNPN and CDR2 SVGIG (reference sequence). There are 15 residues in the CDR3. The V end lost 1 base, the J end lost 4 bases, and 16 bases lay between the germline ends. The CDR3: CAWSAGDLRGTEAFF. The CDR3 nucleotides are TGTGCCTGGAGTGCCGGGGACCTTAGAGGCACTGAAGCTTTCTTT.

V usage is TRBV7-2 and J usage is TRBJ1-2; D unresolved. The V gene lost 1 base and the J gene lost 13 bases, with 13 bases spanning the gap. Germline values: CDR1 SGHTA, CDR2 FQGNSA. This CDR3 contains 12 residues. Here the CDR3 reads CASSLDENKATF. CDR3 nucleotide sequence: TGTGCCAGCAGCTTAGACGAAAACAAAGCCACCTTC. Complete variable domain (other parts from reference TRBV7-2 and TRBJ1-2): GAGVSQSPSNKVTEKGKDVELRCDPISGHTALYWYRQSLGQGLEFLIYFQGNSAPDKSGLPSDRFSAERTGGSVSTLTIQRTQQEDSAVYLCASSLDENKATFGSGTRLTVV.

The chain recombines TRBV7-2 with TRBJ2-5; the D gene is possibly TRBD2 (6 bases). Germline CDR1 and CDR2: SGHTA and FQGNSA. Trimming shortened V by 3 bases and J by 5 bases, and 16 bases separated the two germline ends. CDR3 length equals 15 residues. Written as DNA, the CDR3 is TGTGCCAGCAGCTTTTTCCTACTAGCAGGCGAGACCCAGTACTTC. Translating gives CASSFFLLAGETQYF.